In its sample, the clone carrying this TCR beta chain was seen once. The antigen is unknown. The data were produced by immunoSEQ multiplex PCR, yet TCRdb's version contains in-frame clones alone and is incomplete. The sample lists about 160,000 clones; approximately 96% were seen once. This sample was taken from a study of cytomegalovirus exposure and HLA in healthy donors. Whole-study results and caveats: It was fewer than 200 TCR beta chains that were listed as cytomegalovirus-associated. Most TCR sequences showed up rarely, but some public TCRs showed up in many donors.

The study drew the donors from its roughly 110-subject validation cohort, separate from the roughly 700-subject first cohort. This CDR3 contains 16 residues. Per the germline V gene, CDR1 is MNHEY and CDR2 is SMNVEV (reference sequence). J was trimmed by 12 bases and V by 6 bases; bases with no gene match: 15. This chain joins TRBV27 and TRBJ2-1, with 12 bases lining up with TRBD2. The receptor comes from a woman younger than 30 in good health and CMV-seronegative. The material sequenced was PBMCs. Here the CDR3 DNA reads TGTGCCAGCAGCTCGTCTAGCGGGGGGGCCGGTTGGTTGCAGTTCTTC. It yields the protein CASSSSSGGAGWLQFF.